Listed below are T cell receptor beta chains from one sample, sequenced in a study of cytomegalovirus exposure and HLA in healthy donors. Sequencing was performed with immunoSEQ multiplex PCR; in TCRdb, only in-frame clones are kept and a portion is missing. The data contain about 120,000 clones, 65% to 80% of them seen just once; the ten biggest clones take up 30%. Sequenced: PBMCs. These receptors were obtained from a man in his fifties or sixties in good health and CMV-seropositive. Each CDR3 is given without its conserved first and last residue.

V gene | CDR3 length | CDR3 protein
TRBV27 | 13 | ASSLIVSGANVLT
TRBV5-1 | 11 | ASSLGQNYGYT
TRBV10-3 | 13 | AISTRGLGTDTQY
TRBV19 | 13 | ASRVRDTISYEQY
TRBV7-9 | 12 | ASSLPTGQNEQY
TRBV27 | 12 | ASRPGRGAYEQY
TRBV5-1 | 12 | ASGAGAGANVLT
TRBV7-8 | 12 | ASSLRRTEEKLF
TRBV28 | 12 | ASRPGGVRGPQH
TRBV4-2 | 13 | ASSQVRSGQNIQY
TRBV30 | 13 | AWRGGTGGVDTQY
TRBV28 | 12 | ASRLQGTNEKLF
TRBV28 | 15 | ASRYRGPEILNTEAF
TRBV7-9 | 11 | ASSLDGIVAQY
TRBV13 | 14 | ASSLAANRRVGEQF
TRBV30 | 11 | AWSVRQNNEQF
TRBV5-1 | 12 | ASSLMGQGRDYT
TRBV27 | 13 | ASSLLGQGNSPLH
TRBV5-1 | 12 | ASSLEGLDSPLH
TRBV28 | 16 | ASSRPRQSTIFRYGYT
TRBV15 | 13 | ATSRGSRGNEKLF
TRBV5-1 | 13 | ASSPRLAGDNEQF
TRBV7-9 | 13 | ASSLMREVTGELF
TRBV6-5 | 12 | ASSYGQGGYEQY
TRBV2 | 11 | ASTQGGDQPQH
TRBV5-1 | 13 | ASSVGLASTDTQY
TRBV6-5 | 9 | ATTSSYEQY
TRBV21-1 | 13 | ASSNGDRAHQPQH
TRBV10-3 | 11 | AISGTGGTEAF
TRBV28 | 12 | ASSFVLSNQPQH
TRBV5-6 | 12 | ASSLQGAPSGYT
TRBV18 | 15 | ASSQGTSGRGAYEQY
TRBV4-1 | 13 | ASSQDPGGLQPQH
TRBV27 | 11 | ASSFTSAYEQY
TRBV29-1 | 10 | SVPVSRNEQF
TRBV7-9 | 14 | ASSSAGTGHSYEQY
TRBV27 | 14 | ASRPYRGQLTYEQY
TRBV6-1 | 13 | ASSWVDRGGYEQY
TRBV5-5 | 14 | ASSQGQPRSGNTIY
TRBV5-5 | 13 | ASSLDRGWRTEAF
TRBV7-9 | 15 | ASSDRGRGLAGNTIY